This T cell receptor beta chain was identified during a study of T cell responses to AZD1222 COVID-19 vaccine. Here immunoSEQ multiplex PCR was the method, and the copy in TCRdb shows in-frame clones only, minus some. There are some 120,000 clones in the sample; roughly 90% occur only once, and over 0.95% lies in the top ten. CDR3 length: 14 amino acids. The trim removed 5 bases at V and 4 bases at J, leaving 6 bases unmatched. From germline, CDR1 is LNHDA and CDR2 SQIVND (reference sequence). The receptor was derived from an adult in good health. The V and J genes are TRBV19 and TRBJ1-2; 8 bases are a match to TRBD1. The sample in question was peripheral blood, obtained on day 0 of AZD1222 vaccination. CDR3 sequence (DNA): TGTGCCAGTAGTCCCCAGGGGGCGGGCTATGGCTACACCTTC. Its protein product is CASSPQGAGYGYTF.